These 8 T cell receptor beta chains were all obtained from the same sample, sequenced in a study of blood T cell repertoires in COVID-19. TCRdb's copy holds only in-frame clones and misses some; the assay was immunoSEQ multiplex PCR. The sample lists under 85,000 clones, around 80% occurring once. Source material: peripheral blood. The receptors shown here come from a man aged 50 or older with acute or convalescent COVID-19.

Here the CDR3 reads CASSLARTGATEAFF. The CDR3 region has the DNA TGTGCCAGCAGTTTAGCTAGGACAGGGGCCACTGAAGCTTTCTTT. This rearrangement joins TRBV27 to TRBJ1-1; 9 bases match TRBD1. Germline V CDR1 and CDR2: MNHEY, SMNVEV (reference sequence). This CDR3 comprises 15 residues. J gave up 4 bases and V 2 bases, and 5 bases lay outside the gene matches.

This clone has just a few counts. The rearrangement links TRBV2 to TRBJ1-5; tentative D call: TRBD1 (6 bases). V gave up 6 bases and J gave up 2 bases, with 14 bases separating them. CDR3 length: 15 amino acids. Germline lookup yields CDR1 SNHLY and CDR2 FYNNEI. CDR3 amino acids: CASSRGWPGNQPQHF. CDR3 nucleotides: TGTGCCAGCAGCAGGGGCTGGCCGGGCAATCAGCCCCAGCATTTT.

The chain joins TRBV7-9 to TRBJ1-1, with D unclear. Germline V lookup: CDR1 SEHNR, CDR2 FQNEAQ (reference sequence). With 3 bases removed from V and 5 bases from J, the gap between germline ends came to 10 bases. The CDR3 is 13 residues long. DNA of the CDR3: TGTGCCAGCAGCTTGGAGAGGGAGACTGAAGCTTTCTTT. Translated: CASSLERETEAFF.

This clone was recorded a few times. CDR3 region: CATSRGDSYEQYF. CDR3 coding DNA: TGTGCCACCAGCAGAGGTGACAGCTACGAGCAGTACTTC. The rearrangement uses TRBV15 and TRBJ2-7, with D perhaps matching TRBD1 (5 bases). Germline V gene data show CDR1 as LNHNV and CDR2 as YYDKDF (reference sequence). The CDR3 loop spans 13 amino acids. Trimming pared 1 base from V and 3 bases from J, leaving 7 bases between.

The chain has TRBV27 and TRBJ2-3; weak D call: TRBD1 (5 bases). With 5 bases removed from V and 11 bases from J, the gap between germline ends came to 20 bases. CDR1 is MNHEY, CDR2 SMNVEV, per germline (reference sequence). The CDR3 is made up of 14 amino acids. DNA for the CDR3: TGTGCCAGCAGTCCGATAAGTAGGCAGGGAATGCAGTATTTT. Protein sequence: CASSPISRQGMQYF.

CDR3 nucleotides: TGTGCCAGCAAAATTGCGACGTCGGGGTTATACGAGCAGTACTTC. Residues: CASKIATSGLYEQYF. This rearrangement joins TRBV27 to TRBJ2-7; D perhaps matches TRBD2 (5 bases). The germline V and J ends were trimmed by 7 bases and 4 bases, with 20 bases remaining between them. CDR3 length: 15 amino acids. Germline CDR1 and CDR2: MNHEY and SMNVEV (reference sequence).

The chain links TRBV27 to TRBJ2-3, with 11 bases matching TRBD2. J was trimmed by 6 bases and V by 8 bases; bases with no gene match: 10. The germline V gene encodes CDR1 MNHEY and CDR2 SMNVEV (reference sequence). The CDR3 contains 15 residues. CDR3 sequence reads: CASDARTSGSDTQYF. The DNA of the CDR3 is TGTGCCAGCGATGCTCGGACTAGCGGGTCCGATACGCAGTATTTT.

This rearrangement joins TRBV18 to TRBJ1-5; TRBD1 might be the D (6 bases). The CDR3 runs 16 residues. V was clipped by 5 bases and J by 11 bases, with 25 bases between them. The germline gives CDR1 KGHSH, CDR2 LQKENI. CDR3 DNA: TGTGCCAGCTCAGCATCCGGGACAACCGCTTGGGCGGCCCAGCATTTT. It codes for CASSASGTTAWAAQHF.